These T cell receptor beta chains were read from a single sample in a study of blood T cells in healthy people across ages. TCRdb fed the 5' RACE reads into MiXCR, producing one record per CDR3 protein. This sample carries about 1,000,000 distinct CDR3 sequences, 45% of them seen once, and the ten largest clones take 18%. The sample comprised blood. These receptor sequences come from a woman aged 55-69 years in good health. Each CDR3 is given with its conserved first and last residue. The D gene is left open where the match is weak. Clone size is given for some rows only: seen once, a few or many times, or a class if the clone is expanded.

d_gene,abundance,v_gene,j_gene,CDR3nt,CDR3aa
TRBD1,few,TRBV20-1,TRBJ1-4,TGCAGTTCCACCCGACAGGGGAGAAATCAGAAACTGTTTTTT,CSSTRQGRNQKLFF
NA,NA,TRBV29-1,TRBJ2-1,TGCAGCGCCCTCGAGCAGTTCTTC,CSALEQFF
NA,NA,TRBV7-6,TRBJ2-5,TGTGCCAGCACCAACCCTCTACAAGAGACCCAGTACTTC,CASTNPLQETQYF
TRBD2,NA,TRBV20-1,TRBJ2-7,TGCAGTGCTAGAGGGGTTTGGGCTAGCGGGAGGGCCCGAAACTACGAGCAGTACTTC,CSARGVWASGRARNYEQYF
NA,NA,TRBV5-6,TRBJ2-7,TGTGCCAGCAGCTTGGGCATAACCTACGAGCAGTACTTC,CASSLGITYEQYF
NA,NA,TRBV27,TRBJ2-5,TGTGCCAGCAGTTTGGGCTCTATCGGGCAGTACTTC,CASSLGSIGQYF
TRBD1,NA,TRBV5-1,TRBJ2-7,TGCGCCAGCAGCTTGGGGGACAGCATTTCCTACGAGCAGTACTTC,CASSLGDSISYEQYF
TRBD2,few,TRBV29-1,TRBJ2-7,TGCAGCGTTGCCGGGGCGGGAGTGGTATACGAGCAGTACTTC,CSVAGAGVVYEQYF
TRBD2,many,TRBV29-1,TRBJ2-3,TGCAGCGTTGAAGAGGGACTAAGCACAGATACGCAGTATTTT,CSVEEGLSTDTQYF
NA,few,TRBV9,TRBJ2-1,TGTGCCAGCAGCGTAGTTGGGGTTGAGCAGTTCTTC,CASSVVGVEQFF
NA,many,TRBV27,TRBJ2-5,TGTGCCAGCAGTTCTGCGGAGAAGACCCAGTACTTC,CASSSAEKTQYF
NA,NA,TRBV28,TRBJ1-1,TGTGCCAGCAGGTCAGGTTTTGCCACTGAAGCTTTCTTT,CASRSGFATEAFF
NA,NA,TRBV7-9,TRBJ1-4,TGTGCCAGCAGTCCCGGGGCTCAAGTCGAAAAACTGTTTTTT,CASSPGAQVEKLFF
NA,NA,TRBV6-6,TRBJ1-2,TGTGCCAGCAGCCCACCCCGACAGGATGGCTACACCTTC,CASSPPRQDGYTF
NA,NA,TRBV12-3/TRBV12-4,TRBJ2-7,TGTGCCAGCAGTCAAGTCTCGGGAAACTACGAGCAGTACTTC,CASSQVSGNYEQYF
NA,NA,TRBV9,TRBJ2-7,TGTGCCAGCAGCCCCTTGGAGGGGTTAAGCGAGCAGTACTTC,CASSPLEGLSEQYF
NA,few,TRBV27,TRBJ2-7,TGTGCCAGCAGTTTCCCAGGGTCCTCCCAGTACTTC,CASSFPGSSQYF
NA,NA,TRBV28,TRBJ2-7,TGTGCCAGCAGCCCCAACGGGGTCTACGAGCAGTACTTC,CASSPNGVYEQYF
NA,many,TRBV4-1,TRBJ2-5,TGCGCCAGCAGCCAGGTGGTCCAAGAGACCCAGTACTTC,CASSQVVQETQYF
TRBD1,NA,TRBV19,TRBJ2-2,TGTGCCAGTTCTTACAGGGGGAACACCGGGGAGCTGTTTTTT,CASSYRGNTGELFF
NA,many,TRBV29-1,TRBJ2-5,TGCAGCGTAGTTGGACAGGAGGGGACCCAGTACTTC,CSVVGQEGTQYF
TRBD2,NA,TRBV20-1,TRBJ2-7,TGCAGTGCTAGCGGGAGGGAGTACGAGCAGTACTTC,CSASGREYEQYF
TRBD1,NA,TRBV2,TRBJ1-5,TGTGCCAGCAGTTTCGGACAGGGCTACAATCAGCCCCAGCATTTT,CASSFGQGYNQPQHF